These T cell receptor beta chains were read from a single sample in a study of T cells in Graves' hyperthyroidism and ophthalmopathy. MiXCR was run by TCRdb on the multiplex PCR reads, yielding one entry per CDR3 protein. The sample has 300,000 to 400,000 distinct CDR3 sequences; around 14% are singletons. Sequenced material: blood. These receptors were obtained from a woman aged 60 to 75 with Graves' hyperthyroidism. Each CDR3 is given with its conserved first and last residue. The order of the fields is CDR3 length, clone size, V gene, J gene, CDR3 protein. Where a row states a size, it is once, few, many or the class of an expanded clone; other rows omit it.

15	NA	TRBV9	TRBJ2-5	CASSVAGGLQETQYF
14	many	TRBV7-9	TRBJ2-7	CASSSTGRLYEQYF
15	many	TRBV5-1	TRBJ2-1	CASSLDSSPNNEQFF
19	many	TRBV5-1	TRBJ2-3	CASSRRGTSGSDSTDTQYF
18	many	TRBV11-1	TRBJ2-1	CASTSNGGSASSYNEQFF
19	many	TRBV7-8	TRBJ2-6	CASSLGYWLGAGGANVLTF
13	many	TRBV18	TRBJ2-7	CASSPQGVPEQYF
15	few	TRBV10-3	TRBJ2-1	CAISTSGRAPNEQFF
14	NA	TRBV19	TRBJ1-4	CASRDRGVFEKLFF
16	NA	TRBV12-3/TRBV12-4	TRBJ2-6	CASSLRGPSGANVLTF
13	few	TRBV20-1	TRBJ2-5	CSAIAILLETQYF
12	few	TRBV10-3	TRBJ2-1	CAISGRGPEQFF
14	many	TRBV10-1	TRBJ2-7	CASSTGQGGHEQYF
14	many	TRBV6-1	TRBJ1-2	CASRPRGGGGGYTF
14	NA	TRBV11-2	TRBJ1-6	CASSSTGLNSPLHF
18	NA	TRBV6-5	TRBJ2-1	CASSSSSLGVYSYNEQFF
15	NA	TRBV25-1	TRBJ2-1	CASSEPESGYNEQFF
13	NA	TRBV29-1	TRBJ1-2	CSAWDRKLYGYTF
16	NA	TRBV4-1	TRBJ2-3	CASSPGAEVGTDTQYF
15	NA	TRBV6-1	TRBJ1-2	CASSDFDRGAGGYTF
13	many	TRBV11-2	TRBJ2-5	CASSPRRGETQYF
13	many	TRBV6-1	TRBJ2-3	CASTLRGGVTQYF
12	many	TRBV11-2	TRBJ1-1	CASSLHRSEAFF
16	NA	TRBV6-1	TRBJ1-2	CASSERAPTGPYGYTF
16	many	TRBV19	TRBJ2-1	CASSIDGLAGADEQFF
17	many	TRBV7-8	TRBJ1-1	CASRLRARGGGGTEAFF
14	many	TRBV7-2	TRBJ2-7	CASRRGGSSYEQYF
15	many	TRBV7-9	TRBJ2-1	CASSSLAGADNEQFF
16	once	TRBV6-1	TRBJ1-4	CASSEDYGGLWEKLFF
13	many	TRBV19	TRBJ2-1	CASRRDGYNEQFF
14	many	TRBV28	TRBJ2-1	CASSFGASYNEQFF
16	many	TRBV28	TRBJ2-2	CASSQAGLPNTGELFF
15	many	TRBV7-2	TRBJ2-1	CASSALATANNEQFF
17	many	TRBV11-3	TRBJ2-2	CASSLVYGATNTGELFF
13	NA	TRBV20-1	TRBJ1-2	CSAPDSTNYGYTF
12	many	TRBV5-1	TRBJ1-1	CASSYGRGEAFF
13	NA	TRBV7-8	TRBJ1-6	CASSLASPDPLHF
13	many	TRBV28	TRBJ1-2	CASSRGTLLGYTF
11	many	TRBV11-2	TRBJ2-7	CASSRWVQQYF
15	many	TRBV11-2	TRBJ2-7	CASSSSLTGSYEQYF
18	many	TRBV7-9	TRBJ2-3	CASSLAFASGSRVNTQYF
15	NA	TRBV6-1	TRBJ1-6	CASSPRTGYNSPLHF
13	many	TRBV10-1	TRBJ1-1	CASSPTWDTEAFF
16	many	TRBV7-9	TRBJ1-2	CASSLGDSLKDYGYTF